This TCR beta chain was recorded in a study of blood T cell repertoires in COVID-19. In terms of age and location, participants ranged from roughly 18 to 95 years and lived in about 25 US areas. The study assigned cohorts using participant-reported clinical history. What the recovered Cohort 3 donors had was two negative PCRs, clearance, or symptom resolution. As handled by the study authors: Nucleated cell number was recorded as an estimate derived from reference gene primer amplification. Here immunoSEQ multiplex PCR was the method, and the copy in TCRdb shows in-frame clones only, minus some. The D gene and trimming were derived from the DNA, and the V and J assignments and clone size from that table. The sample lists approximately 230,000 clones, under 90% seen once, with roughly 1.7% in the top ten. Many counts were recorded for this clone. V trimming: 5 bases; J trimming: 4 bases; junction bases outside the gene matches: 6. The CDR3 is 15 amino acids. Germline V CDR1 and CDR2: SEHNR, FQNEAQ (reference sequence).

V gene TRBV7-9 combines with J gene TRBJ2-2; 8 nucleotides match TRBD1. Sequencing used PBMCs or T cells enriched from blood (not recorded which). The TCR sequence derives from a man aged 35 to 55 who had recovered from COVID-19. The CDR3 loop reads CASSPSDRATGELFF. In DNA form, the CDR3 reads TGTGCCAGCAGCCCTTCGGACAGGGCCACCGGGGAGCTGTTTTTT.